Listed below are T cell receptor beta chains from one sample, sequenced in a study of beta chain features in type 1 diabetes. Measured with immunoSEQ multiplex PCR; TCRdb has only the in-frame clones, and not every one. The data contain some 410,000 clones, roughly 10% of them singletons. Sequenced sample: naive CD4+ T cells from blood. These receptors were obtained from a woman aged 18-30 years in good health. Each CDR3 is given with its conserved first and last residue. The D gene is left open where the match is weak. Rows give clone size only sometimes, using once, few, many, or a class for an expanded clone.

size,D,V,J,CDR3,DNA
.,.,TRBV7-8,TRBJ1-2,CASSPRVSRSGYTF,TGTGCCAGCAGTCCACGGGTCTCGAGGAGTGGCTACACCTTC
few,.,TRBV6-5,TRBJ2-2,CASRLTQTNTGELFF,TGTGCCAGCAGGTTGACTCAGACGAACACCGGGGAGCTGTTTTTT
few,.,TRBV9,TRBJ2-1,CASSVVTRNEQFF,TGTGCCAGCAGCGTAGTGACGAGGAATGAGCAGTTCTTC
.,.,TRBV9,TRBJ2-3,CASSVDMVDTQYF,TGTGCCAGCAGCGTAGATATGGTAGATACGCAGTATTTT
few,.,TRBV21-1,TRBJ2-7,CASSSRTGIGDYEQYF,TGTGCCAGCAGCTCCCGGACAGGGATCGGGGACTACGAGCAGTACTTC
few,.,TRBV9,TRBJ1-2,CASSLTDTGGYTF,TGTGCCAGCAGTCTCACGGACACTGGTGGCTACACCTTC
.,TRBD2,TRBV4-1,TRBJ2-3,CASSQDSWTSGPDTQYF,TGCGCCAGCAGCCAAGACTCGTGGACTAGCGGTCCAGATACGCAGTATTTT
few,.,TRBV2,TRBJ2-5,CASSEVLAGEETQYF,TGTGCCAGCAGTGAAGTTCTGGCCGGAGAAGAGACCCAGTACTTC
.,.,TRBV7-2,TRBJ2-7,CASSPTSVRAAYEQYF,TGTGCCAGCAGCCCCACCTCCGTGCGGGCGGCCTACGAGCAGTACTTC
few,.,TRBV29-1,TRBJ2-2,CSIRSAGELFF,TGCAGCATTCGGTCGGCCGGGGAGCTGTTTTTT
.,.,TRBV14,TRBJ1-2,CASSPMGYGYTF,TGTGCCAGCAGCCCCATGGGGTATGGCTACACCTTC
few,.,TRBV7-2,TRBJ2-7,CASSLAGLGAEEQYF,TGTGCCAGCAGCTTAGCGGGTCTCGGGGCGGAGGAGCAGTACTTC
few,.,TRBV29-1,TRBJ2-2,CSVQQRGELFF,TGCAGCGTCCAACAACGAGGGGAGCTGTTTTTT
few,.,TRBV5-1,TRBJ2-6,CASSSEGANVLTF,TGCGCCAGCAGCTCGGAGGGGGCCAACGTCCTGACTTTC
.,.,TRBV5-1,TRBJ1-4,CASNRGQGEKLFF,TGCGCCAGCAACCGAGGACAAGGGGAAAAACTGTTTTTT
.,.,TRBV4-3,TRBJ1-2,CASSQGAGVTNYGYTF,TGCGCCAGCAGCCAAGGGGCAGGGGTGACTAACTATGGCTACACCTTC
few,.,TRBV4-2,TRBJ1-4,CASSHEGNHEKLFF,TGTGCCAGCAGCCACGAGGGGAATCACGAAAAACTGTTTTTT
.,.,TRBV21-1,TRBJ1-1,CASSSGGEAFF,TGTGCCAGCAGCTCCGGGGGGGAAGCTTTCTTT
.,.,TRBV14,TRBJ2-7,CASSQGRSEQYF,TGTGCCAGCAGCCAAGGTCGGTCTGAGCAGTACTTC
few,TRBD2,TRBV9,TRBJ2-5,CASSVAGSSGQETQYF,TGTGCCAGCAGCGTAGCTGGGTCTAGCGGGCAAGAGACCCAGTACTTC
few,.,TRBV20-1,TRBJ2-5,CSVEGPETQYF,TGCAGTGTAGAGGGGCCGGAGACCCAGTACTTC
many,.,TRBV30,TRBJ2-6,CAWSVPSSGANVLTF,TGTGCCTGGAGTGTACCAAGTTCTGGGGCCAACGTCCTGACTTTC
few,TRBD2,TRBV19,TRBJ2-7,CASSTTLAGALYEQYF,TGTGCCAGTAGTACCACTCTAGCGGGAGCCCTCTACGAGCAGTACTTC
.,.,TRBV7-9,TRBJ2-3,CASSLSVDTQYF,TGTGCCAGCAGCTTATCGGTAGATACGCAGTATTTT
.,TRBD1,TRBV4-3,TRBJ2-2,CASSQFPGQSTGELFF,TGCGCCAGCAGCCAGTTCCCGGGACAGTCCACCGGGGAGCTGTTTTTT
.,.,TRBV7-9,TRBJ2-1,CASSTWTLLEQFF,TGTGCCAGCAGCACATGGACCCTCCTGGAGCAGTTCTTC
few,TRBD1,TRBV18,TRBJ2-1,CASSSGQESSYNEQFF,TGTGCCAGCTCAAGCGGACAGGAAAGCTCCTACAATGAGCAGTTCTTC
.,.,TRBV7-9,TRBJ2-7,CASSPRRSSYEQYF,TGTGCCAGCAGCCCAAGGCGGTCCTCCTACGAGCAGTACTTC
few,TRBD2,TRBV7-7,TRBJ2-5,CASSLSGREGTQYF,TGTGCCAGCAGCTTATCCGGCAGGGAGGGGACCCAGTACTTC
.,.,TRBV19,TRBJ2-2,CASSIGQGGELFF,TGTGCCAGTAGTATAGGCCAGGGAGGGGAGCTGTTTTTT
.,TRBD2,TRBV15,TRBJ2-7,CATSRDASGSGEQYF,TGTGCCACCAGCAGAGATGCTAGCGGGAGTGGCGAGCAGTACTTC
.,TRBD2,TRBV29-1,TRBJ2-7,CSVVKGGRSKYEQYF,TGCAGCGTCGTCAAAGGCGGGAGGAGTAAATACGAGCAGTACTTC
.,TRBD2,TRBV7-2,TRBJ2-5,CASSTQAGPYQETQYF,TGTGCCAGCAGCACCCAAGCGGGGCCGTACCAAGAGACCCAGTACTTC
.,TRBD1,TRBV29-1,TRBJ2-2,CSVFTGGLTGELFF,TGCAGCGTTTTCACAGGGGGCTTAACCGGGGAGCTGTTTTTT
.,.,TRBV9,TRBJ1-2,CASSVEAGDRYYGYTF,TGTGCCAGCAGCGTAGAGGCAGGGGACCGATACTATGGCTACACCTTC
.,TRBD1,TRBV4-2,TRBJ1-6,CASSQGNPDRDNSPLHF,TGTGCCAGCAGCCAAGGAAATCCCGACAGGGACAATTCACCCCTCCACTTT
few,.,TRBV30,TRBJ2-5,CAWRVKETQYF,TGTGCCTGGAGGGTAAAAGAGACCCAGTACTTC
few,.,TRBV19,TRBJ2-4,CASSRGLAKNIQYF,TGTGCCAGTAGTAGGGGATTAGCCAAAAACATTCAGTACTTC
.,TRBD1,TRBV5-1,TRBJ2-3,CASSFETDRPTQYF,TGCGCCAGCAGCTTCGAAACGGACAGGCCTACGCAGTATTTT
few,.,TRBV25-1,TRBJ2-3,CASIRSTAWGTDTQYF,TGTGCCAGCATCAGAAGTACAGCATGGGGCACAGATACGCAGTATTTT
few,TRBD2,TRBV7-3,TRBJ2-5,CASSLGGASGRGRRETQYF,TGTGCCAGCAGCTTAGGAGGGGCTAGCGGGAGGGGCCGGCGAGAGACCCAGTACTTC
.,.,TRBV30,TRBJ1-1,CAWGGGKTGANTEAFF,TGTGCCTGGGGAGGTGGTAAAACCGGGGCGAACACTGAAGCTTTCTTT
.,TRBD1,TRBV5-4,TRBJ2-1,CASSETGSNEQFF,TGTGCCAGCAGCGAGACAGGGTCCAATGAGCAGTTCTTC
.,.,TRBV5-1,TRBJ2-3,CASSTNTDTQYF,TGCGCCAGCAGCACAAACACAGATACGCAGTATTTT
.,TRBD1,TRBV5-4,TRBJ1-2,CASRLAGGKGYTF,TGTGCCAGCAGACTTGCAGGGGGCAAGGGCTACACCTTC
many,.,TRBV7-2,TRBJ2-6,CASSGRDGSSGANVLTF,TGTGCCAGCAGCGGCCGGGACGGAAGCTCTGGGGCCAACGTCCTGACTTTC